Listed below are T cell receptor beta chains from one sample, sequenced in a study of blood T cell repertoires in COVID-19. Only in-frame clones appear in the TCRdb table, and some are missing; sequencing was by immunoSEQ multiplex PCR. The repertoire holds 250,000 or so clones, just under 90% seen once, with 4.1% in the top ten. The sequenced sample consisted of PBMCs or T cells enriched from blood (not recorded which). These receptors came from a woman aged 25-40 years with acute COVID-19. Each CDR3 is given with its conserved first and last residue. The order of the fields is clone size, D gene, J gene, V gene, CDR3 protein, CDR3 DNA. A D gene is named only where the DNA matches it firmly. A row's size may be missing; if present it is once, few, many or a size class.

clone size: .
D gene: .
J gene: TRBJ2-7
V gene: TRBV30
CDR3 protein: CAWRSAYEQYF
CDR3 DNA: TGTGCCTGGCGGTCCGCCTACGAGCAGTACTTC

clone size: .
D gene: .
J gene: TRBJ2-7
V gene: TRBV7-6
CDR3 protein: CASSDPRFFFGQYF
CDR3 DNA: TGTGCCAGCAGTGATCCCAGGTTTTTTTTCGGTCAGTACTTC

clone size: .
D gene: .
J gene: TRBJ2-7
V gene: TRBV5-8
CDR3 protein: CASSSRDFLSYEQYF
CDR3 DNA: TGTGCCAGCAGCTCTAGGGACTTTCTCTCCTACGAGCAGTACTTC

clone size: .
D gene: TRBD2
J gene: TRBJ2-3
V gene: TRBV10-3
CDR3 protein: CAISVREGLADTQYF
CDR3 DNA: TGTGCCATCAGTGTTCGGGAGGGCTTAGCAGATACGCAGTATTTT

clone size: .
D gene: TRBD2
J gene: TRBJ2-1
V gene: TRBV20-1
CDR3 protein: CSASWASGRSYNEQFF
CDR3 DNA: TGCAGTGCTAGTTGGGCTAGCGGGAGATCCTACAATGAGCAGTTCTTC

clone size: .
D gene: TRBD2
J gene: TRBJ2-3
V gene: TRBV27
CDR3 protein: CASRPGGPRDTQYF
CDR3 DNA: TGTGCCTCCCGGCCGGGAGGGCCGAGAGATACGCAGTATTTT

clone size: .
D gene: TRBD1
J gene: TRBJ1-2
V gene: TRBV24-1
CDR3 protein: CATSGGTGARSGYTF
CDR3 DNA: TGTGCCACCAGTGGGGGAACAGGGGCACGGAGCGGCTACACCTTC

clone size: .
D gene: .
J gene: TRBJ1-2
V gene: TRBV18
CDR3 protein: CASSPSRQEDYGYTF
CDR3 DNA: TGTGCCAGCTCACCATCGAGACAGGAGGACTATGGCTACACCTTC

clone size: .
D gene: TRBD2
J gene: TRBJ2-2
V gene: TRBV4-2
CDR3 protein: CASSQVSASGNTGELFF
CDR3 DNA: TGTGCCAGCAGCCAAGTATCGGCTAGCGGGAACACCGGGGAGCTGTTTTTT

clone size: few
D gene: .
J gene: TRBJ2-3
V gene: TRBV19
CDR3 protein: CASSESSADTQYF
CDR3 DNA: TGTGCCAGTAGTGAGAGTAGCGCAGATACGCAGTATTTT

clone size: .
D gene: .
J gene: TRBJ1-2
V gene: TRBV6-5
CDR3 protein: CASRQTGSLGYTF
CDR3 DNA: TGTGCCAGCAGGCAGACAGGTTCGCTCGGCTACACCTTC

clone size: .
D gene: .
J gene: TRBJ1-2
V gene: TRBV13
CDR3 protein: CASSLGGSQGINYGYTF
CDR3 DNA: TGTGCCAGCAGCTTAGGAGGGAGCCAGGGGATAAACTATGGCTACACCTTC

clone size: .
D gene: .
J gene: TRBJ1-6
V gene: TRBV18
CDR3 protein: CASSPPGGGENSPLHF
CDR3 DNA: TGTGCCAGCTCACCACCGGGAGGGGGTGAGAATTCACCCCTCCACTTT

clone size: .
D gene: .
J gene: TRBJ1-1
V gene: TRBV5-4
CDR3 protein: CASSWQGVNTEAFF
CDR3 DNA: TGTGCCAGCAGCTGGCAAGGGGTGAACACTGAAGCTTTCTTT

clone size: .
D gene: .
J gene: TRBJ2-7
V gene: TRBV27
CDR3 protein: CASSTRETTLSYEQYF
CDR3 DNA: TGTGCCAGCAGTACCCGTGAGACCACACTATCCTACGAGCAGTACTTC

clone size: .
D gene: .
J gene: TRBJ1-2
V gene: TRBV4-1
CDR3 protein: CASSQEQELYGYTF
CDR3 DNA: TGCGCCAGCAGCCAAGAACAGGAACTATATGGCTACACCTTC

clone size: once
D gene: TRBD2
J gene: TRBJ2-1
V gene: TRBV4-3
CDR3 protein: CASSQGLGGSIPNEQFF
CDR3 DNA: TGCGCCAGCAGCCAAGGGCTCGGCGGGAGTATCCCCAATGAGCAGTTCTTC

clone size: .
D gene: TRBD1
J gene: TRBJ2-7
V gene: TRBV5-1
CDR3 protein: CASRVGQGDYEQYF
CDR3 DNA: TGCGCCAGCAGAGTAGGACAGGGGGACTACGAGCAGTACTTC

clone size: .
D gene: TRBD2
J gene: TRBJ2-3
V gene: TRBV5-8
CDR3 protein: CASSLGSSGNDYTQYF
CDR3 DNA: TGTGCCAGCAGCTTGGGGAGTAGCGGGAATGATTATACGCAGTATTTT

clone size: .
D gene: .
J gene: TRBJ1-5
V gene: TRBV28
CDR3 protein: CASSLRGSSNQPQHF
CDR3 DNA: TGTGCCAGCAGTTTACGGGGGAGCAGCAATCAGCCCCAGCATTTT

clone size: .
D gene: TRBD1
J gene: TRBJ2-3
V gene: TRBV28
CDR3 protein: CASSQGPQTGRADTQYF
CDR3 DNA: TGTGCCAGCAGCCAAGGGCCCCAGACAGGGAGAGCAGATACGCAGTATTTT

clone size: .
D gene: .
J gene: TRBJ1-5
V gene: TRBV4-1
CDR3 protein: CASSQESGPNQPQHF
CDR3 DNA: TGCGCCAGCAGCCAAGAGTCAGGCCCGAATCAGCCCCAGCATTTT

clone size: .
D gene: .
J gene: TRBJ2-4
V gene: TRBV14
CDR3 protein: CASSQDGGLAKNIQYF
CDR3 DNA: TGTGCCAGCAGCCAAGATGGGGGCTTAGCCAAAAACATTCAGTACTTC

clone size: few
D gene: .
J gene: TRBJ2-1
V gene: TRBV30
CDR3 protein: CAWSVEREQFF
CDR3 DNA: TGTGCCTGGAGTGTTGAACGGGAGCAGTTCTTC

clone size: .
D gene: .
J gene: TRBJ2-5
V gene: TRBV28
CDR3 protein: CASRSGTTMGETQYF
CDR3 DNA: TGTGCCAGCAGATCTGGGACAACTATGGGGGAGACCCAGTACTTC

clone size: .
D gene: TRBD2
J gene: TRBJ2-5
V gene: TRBV5-1
CDR3 protein: CASSLATKREAQETQYF
CDR3 DNA: TGCGCCAGCAGCTTGGCTACCAAGCGGGAGGCTCAAGAGACCCAGTACTTC

clone size: .
D gene: TRBD2
J gene: TRBJ2-5
V gene: TRBV29-1
CDR3 protein: CSVLLAGAQETQYF
CDR3 DNA: TGCAGCGTTCTACTAGCGGGAGCCCAAGAGACCCAGTACTTC

clone size: .
D gene: TRBD2
J gene: TRBJ2-7
V gene: TRBV27
CDR3 protein: CASSLAGASSYEQYF
CDR3 DNA: TGTGCCAGCAGTTTAGCGGGAGCCTCCTCCTACGAGCAGTACTTC

clone size: .
D gene: TRBD1
J gene: TRBJ1-5
V gene: TRBV27
CDR3 protein: CASSVTGVRLSNQPQHF
CDR3 DNA: TGTGCCAGCAGTGTCACAGGGGTACGGTTGAGCAATCAGCCCCAGCATTTT

clone size: .
D gene: .
J gene: TRBJ2-1
V gene: TRBV5-4
CDR3 protein: CASSLAGRSSYNEQFF
CDR3 DNA: TGTGCCAGCAGCTTGGCGGGTAGGAGCTCCTACAATGAGCAGTTCTTC

clone size: .
D gene: TRBD2
J gene: TRBJ2-3
V gene: TRBV10-3
CDR3 protein: CAISRLAGGNTDTQYF
CDR3 DNA: TGTGCCATCAGCAGACTAGCGGGAGGGAACACAGATACGCAGTATTTT